The entry below describes one TCR beta chain. The data derive from a study of blood T cell repertoires in COVID-19. Study-level background: The United States, Italy and Spain supplied acute and convalescent COVID-19 samples. In each case, the material was cDNA or gDNA derived from T cells, B-cell-depleted T cells, or PBMCs.

Germline V gives CDR1 SGDLS, CDR2 YYNGEE. V lost 3 bases, J lost 2 bases, and 4 bases stayed unmatched. The CDR3 loop spans 15 amino acids. TCRdb's table, derived via immunoSEQ multiplex PCR, lists solely in-frame clones and lacks some. Among about 220,000 clones listed, roughly four fifths were seen once. The receptor was isolated from a young woman who had recovered from COVID-19. The sequencing sample was made of peripheral blood. The genes are TRBV9 and TRBJ2-7, with TRBD2 matching over 11 bases. CDR3 in amino acids: CASSEGLAETYEQYF. Written as DNA, the CDR3 is TGTGCCAGCAGCGAGGGACTAGCGGAAACCTACGAGCAGTACTTC.